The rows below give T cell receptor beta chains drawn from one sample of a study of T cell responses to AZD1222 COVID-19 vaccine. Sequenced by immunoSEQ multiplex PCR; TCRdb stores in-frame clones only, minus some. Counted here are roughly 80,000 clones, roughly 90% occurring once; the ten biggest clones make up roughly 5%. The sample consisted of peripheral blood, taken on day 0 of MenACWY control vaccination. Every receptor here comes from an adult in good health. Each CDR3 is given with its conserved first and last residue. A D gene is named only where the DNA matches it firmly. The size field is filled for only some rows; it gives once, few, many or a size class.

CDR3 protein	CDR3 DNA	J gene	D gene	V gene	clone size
CAIGWRRVRGYTF	TGTGCCATCGGGTGGCGAAGGGTAAGGGGCTACACCTTC	TRBJ1-2	.	TRBV10-3	once
CASSYRPIAGEGETQYF	TGCGCCAGCAGCTACCGGCCTATAGCGGGAGAGGGGGAGACCCAGTACTTC	TRBJ2-5	TRBD2	TRBV5-1	.
CAWSWQGTEAFF	TGTGCCTGGAGTTGGCAGGGTACTGAAGCTTTCTTT	TRBJ1-1	.	TRBV30	.
CASSLGTGRTYEQYF	TGTGCCAGCAGTTTAGGTACGGGACGAACCTACGAGCAGTACTTC	TRBJ2-7	.	TRBV27	.
CASSQGGTNWDEQFF	TGTGCCAGCAGCCAGGGCGGGACTAATTGGGATGAGCAGTTCTTC	TRBJ2-1	TRBD2	TRBV4-2	.
CASSLMLGEGRDEQFF	TGTGCCAGCAGCCTCATGCTGGGGGAGGGCCGCGATGAGCAGTTCTTC	TRBJ2-1	TRBD2	TRBV9	.
CASSVVQNSPLHF	TGTGCCAGCAGCGTAGTACAGAATTCACCCCTCCACTTT	TRBJ1-6	.	TRBV9	.
CAISGENTEAFF	TGTGCCATCAGCGGGGAGAACACTGAAGCTTTCTTT	TRBJ1-1	.	TRBV10-3	.
CASSLEFRANTGELFF	TGTGCCAGCAGCTTAGAGTTCAGGGCGAACACCGGGGAGCTGTTTTTT	TRBJ2-2	.	TRBV7-2	.
CASSLVTESFSGNTIYF	TGCGCCAGCAGCTTGGTGACAGAATCTTTCTCTGGAAACACCATATATTTT	TRBJ1-3	.	TRBV5-1	.
CASSLGPRELFF	TGTGCCAGCAGTTTGGGACCCAGGGAGCTGTTTTTT	TRBJ2-2	.	TRBV28	.
CASSLTGPDTQYF	TGTGCCAGCAGCTTGACAGGGCCCGATACGCAGTATTTT	TRBJ2-3	TRBD1	TRBV11-3	.
CASSNLRSGANVLTF	TGTGCCAGCAGTAACCTTCGCTCTGGGGCCAACGTCCTGACTTTC	TRBJ2-6	.	TRBV6-5	.
CASSLGTVNEKLFF	TGTGCCAGCAGTTTGGGGACAGTTAATGAAAAACTGTTTTTT	TRBJ1-4	TRBD1	TRBV28	once
CAISERTQETQYF	TGTGCCATCAGCGAGCGGACCCAAGAGACCCAGTACTTC	TRBJ2-5	.	TRBV10-3	.
CASSLVDLGGYTF	TGTGCCAGCAGCTTAGTGGACTTGGGTGGCTACACCTTC	TRBJ1-2	.	TRBV7-9	.
CSTRQGFNYGYTF	TGCAGCACCCGACAGGGGTTCAACTATGGCTACACCTTC	TRBJ1-2	TRBD1	TRBV29-1	.
CASRQNSEAFF	TGTGCCAGCAGACAAAACAGTGAAGCTTTCTTT	TRBJ1-1	.	TRBV6-5	.
CASSHGAGAEAFF	TGTGCCAGCAGTCATGGGGCGGGAGCTGAAGCTTTCTTT	TRBJ1-1	.	TRBV6-2/TRBV6-3	.
CASSRDRQETQYF	TGTGCCAGCAGCCGGGACAGACAAGAGACCCAGTACTTC	TRBJ2-5	TRBD1	TRBV5-8	.
CASSLLGDTEAFF	TGTGCCAGCAGTTTATTGGGTGACACTGAAGCTTTCTTT	TRBJ1-1	.	TRBV12-3/TRBV12-4	.
CASSQALRGKEANYGYTF	TGTGCCAGCAGCCAAGCTCTCCGGGGGAAGGAAGCTAACTATGGCTACACCTTC	TRBJ1-2	.	TRBV14	.
CASSYRLAIYGYTF	TGTGCCAGCAGTTACAGACTCGCGATCTATGGCTACACCTTC	TRBJ1-2	.	TRBV6-2/TRBV6-3	.
CRFTGGTEAFF	TGCAGATTTACAGGGGGCACTGAAGCTTTCTTT	TRBJ1-1	TRBD1	TRBV20-1	once
CASSFLGSGYGYTF	TGTGCCAGCAGTTTCCTTGGCAGCGGCTATGGCTACACCTTC	TRBJ1-2	.	TRBV27	.
CASSSYPSWGDTQYF	TGTGCCAGCAGTTCGTATCCTTCGTGGGGAGATACGCAGTATTTT	TRBJ2-3	.	TRBV27	.
CASSLSWGTVDTGELFF	TGTGCCAGCAGTTTATCCTGGGGGACCGTTGACACCGGGGAGCTGTTTTTT	TRBJ2-2	.	TRBV27	.
CSVGRGGNEQFF	TGCAGCGTTGGGCGGGGGGGGAATGAGCAGTTCTTC	TRBJ2-1	TRBD2	TRBV29-1	.
CASNYAGRTEAFF	TGTGCCAGTAATTATGCAGGGCGCACTGAAGCTTTCTTT	TRBJ1-1	.	TRBV19	.
CASSLLRGGHSYEQYF	TGTGCCAGCAGCCTCTTACGGGGGGGACACTCCTACGAGCAGTACTTC	TRBJ2-7	TRBD2	TRBV5-5	.
CASSYGGTLTYEQYF	TGTGCCAGCAGTTACGGGGGGACCCTTACCTACGAGCAGTACTTC	TRBJ2-7	.	TRBV6-5	.
CASRYGQSYEQYF	TGTGCCAGCAGATACGGACAGAGCTACGAGCAGTACTTC	TRBJ2-7	.	TRBV7-9	.
CSVTGGYYGYTF	TGCAGCGTAACTGGGGGGTACTATGGCTACACCTTC	TRBJ1-2	.	TRBV29-1	.